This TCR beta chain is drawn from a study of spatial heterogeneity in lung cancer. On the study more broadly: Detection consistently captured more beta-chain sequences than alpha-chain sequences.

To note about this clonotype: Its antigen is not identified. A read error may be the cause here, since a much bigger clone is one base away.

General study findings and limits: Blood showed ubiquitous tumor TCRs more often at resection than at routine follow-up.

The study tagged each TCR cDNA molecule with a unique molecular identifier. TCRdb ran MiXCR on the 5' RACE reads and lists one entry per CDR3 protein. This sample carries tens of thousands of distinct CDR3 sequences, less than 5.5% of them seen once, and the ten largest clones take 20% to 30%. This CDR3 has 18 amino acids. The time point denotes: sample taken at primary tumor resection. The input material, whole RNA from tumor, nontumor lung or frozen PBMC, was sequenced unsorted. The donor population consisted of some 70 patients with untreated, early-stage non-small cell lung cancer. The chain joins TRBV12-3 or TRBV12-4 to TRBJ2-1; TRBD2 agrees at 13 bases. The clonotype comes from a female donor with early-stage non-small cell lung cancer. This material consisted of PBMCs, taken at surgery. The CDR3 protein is CASTQGPRGLAGYNEQSF. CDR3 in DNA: TGTGCCAGCACCCAAGGGCCACGGGGACTAGCGGGATACAATGAGCAGTCCTTC.